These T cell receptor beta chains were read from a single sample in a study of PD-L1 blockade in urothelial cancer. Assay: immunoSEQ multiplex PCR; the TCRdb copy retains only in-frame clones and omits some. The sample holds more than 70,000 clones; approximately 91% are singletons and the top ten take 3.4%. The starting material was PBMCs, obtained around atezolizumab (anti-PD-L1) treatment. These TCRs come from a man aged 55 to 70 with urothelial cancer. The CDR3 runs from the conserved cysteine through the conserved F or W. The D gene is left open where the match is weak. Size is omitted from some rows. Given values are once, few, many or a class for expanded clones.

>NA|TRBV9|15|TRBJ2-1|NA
TGTGCCAGCAGCGACGGGACTGCCAACTACAATGAGCAGTTCTTC
CASSDGTANYNEQFF
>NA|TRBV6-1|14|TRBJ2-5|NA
TGTGCCAGCAGTGAAGGTCTAGCGCTAGAGACCCAGTACTTC
CASSEGLALETQYF
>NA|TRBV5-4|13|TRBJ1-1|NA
TGTGCCAGCAGCCGCGACTGGAACACTGAAGCTTTCTTT
CASSRDWNTEAFF
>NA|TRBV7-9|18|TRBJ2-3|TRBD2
TGTGCCAGCAGCCGGCCGGGACTAGCGGGAGGAATAACAGATACGCAGTATTTT
CASSRPGLAGGITDTQYF
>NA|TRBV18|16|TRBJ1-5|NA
TGTGCCAGCTCACCAGCCGGGAGGGACAGCAATCAGCCCCAGCATTTT
CASSPAGRDSNQPQHF
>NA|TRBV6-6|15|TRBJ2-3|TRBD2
TGTGCCAGCAGAATTGGACTAGCGGCAAAGACTACGCAGTATTTT
CASRIGLAAKTTQYF
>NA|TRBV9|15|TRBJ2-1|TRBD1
TGTGCCAGCAGCGTGGGACAGGGGTCCTACAATGAGCAGTTCTTC
CASSVGQGSYNEQFF
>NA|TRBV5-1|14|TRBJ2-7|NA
TGCGCCAGCCACTTAGGCAGGCTCTCCTACGAGCAGTACTTC
CASHLGRLSYEQYF
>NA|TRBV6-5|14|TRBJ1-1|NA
TGTGCCAGCAGTTACTCTCAGGGATACGCTGAAGCTTTCTTT
CASSYSQGYAEAFF
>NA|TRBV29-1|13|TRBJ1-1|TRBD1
TGCAGCGGGGCAGGGGGTCCGAACACTGAAGCTTTCTTT
CSGAGGPNTEAFF
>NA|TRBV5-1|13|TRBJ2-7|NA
TGCGCCAGCAGCTTGGTACGGGGCTACGAGCAGTACTTC
CASSLVRGYEQYF
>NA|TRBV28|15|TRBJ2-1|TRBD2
TGTGCCAGCAGCTCAGCGGGAAACTCCTACAATGAGCAGTTCTTC
CASSSAGNSYNEQFF
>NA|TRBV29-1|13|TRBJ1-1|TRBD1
TGCAGCGTTGAAATCTGGCAGGGGGCGATCGCTTTCTTT
CSVEIWQGAIAFF
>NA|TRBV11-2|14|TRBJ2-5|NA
TGTGCCAGCAGCCCCAATCCCGGAGTGGAGACCCAGTACTTC
CASSPNPGVETQYF
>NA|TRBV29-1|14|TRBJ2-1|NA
TGCAGCGTTCGCGTCCGACAGGACTACAATGAGCAGTTCTTC
CSVRVRQDYNEQFF
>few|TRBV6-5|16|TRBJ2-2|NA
TGTGCCAGCAGTTACTCGACTGGACTTCTAACCGGGGAGCTGTTTTTT
CASSYSTGLLTGELFF
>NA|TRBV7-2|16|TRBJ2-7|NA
TGTGCCAGCAGTCGAAACGTAGCCTTCGTTAGGGGGGAGCAGTACTTC
CASSRNVAFVRGEQYF
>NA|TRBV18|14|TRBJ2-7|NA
TGTGCCAGCTCCGCGGGACTGAGCTCCTACGAGCAGTACTTC
CASSAGLSSYEQYF
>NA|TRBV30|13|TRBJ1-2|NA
TGTGCCTGGAGGAAGCAGGGATCGGAGGGCTACACCTTC
CAWRKQGSEGYTF
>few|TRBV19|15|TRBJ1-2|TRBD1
TGTGCCAGTAGTATAGGGGGACAGGGAAACTATGGCTACACCTTC
CASSIGGQGNYGYTF
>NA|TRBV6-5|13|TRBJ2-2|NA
TGTGCCAGCAGTTACCGGGGAACCGGGGAGCTGTTTTTT
CASSYRGTGELFF
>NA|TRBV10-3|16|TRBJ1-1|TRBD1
TGTGCCATCAACCCCGAGAGGACAGGGTTGAACACTGAAGCTTTCTTT
CAINPERTGLNTEAFF
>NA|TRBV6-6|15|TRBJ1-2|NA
TGTGCCAGCAGTTACAATGGGGCAGCTAACTATGGCTACACCTTC
CASSYNGAANYGYTF
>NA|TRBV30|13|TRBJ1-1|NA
TGTGCCTGGGGATTCGGAAGGGGCACTGAAGCTTTCTTT
CAWGFGRGTEAFF
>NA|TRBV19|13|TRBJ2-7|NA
TGTGCCAGTAGCCTTGACTTCTCCTACGAGCAGTACTTC
CASSLDFSYEQYF
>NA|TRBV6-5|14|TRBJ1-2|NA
TGTGCCAGCAGCTCTTCCCGGGATAACTATGGCTACACCTTC
CASSSSRDNYGYTF
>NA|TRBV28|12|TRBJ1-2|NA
TGTGCCAGCAGTTTATCCGGGGAGACCTACACCTTC
CASSLSGETYTF
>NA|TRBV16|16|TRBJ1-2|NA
TGTGCCAGCAGCCAATTATCAGGATACGCAAACTATGGCTACACCTTC
CASSQLSGYANYGYTF
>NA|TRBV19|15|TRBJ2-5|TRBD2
TGTGCCAGTACCCCCCTAGCGGGGCCCGGGCGGACCCAGTACTTC
CASTPLAGPGRTQYF
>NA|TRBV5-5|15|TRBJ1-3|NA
TGTGCCAGCAGCGCCGAGAGCCTCTCTGGAAACACCATATATTTT
CASSAESLSGNTIYF
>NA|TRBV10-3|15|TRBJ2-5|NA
TGTGCCATCAGTGCCAGTCAGGAGGGCGTAGAGACCCAGTACTTC
CAISASQEGVETQYF
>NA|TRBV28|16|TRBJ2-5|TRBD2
TGTGCCAGCAGTTCCGTCGCTAGCGGGTTCCAAGAGACCCAGTACTTC
CASSSVASGFQETQYF
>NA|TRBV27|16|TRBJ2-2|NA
TGTGCCAGCAGTTCCTCCGGAGGATACGGCGCCGGGGAGCTGTTTTTT
CASSSSGGYGAGELFF
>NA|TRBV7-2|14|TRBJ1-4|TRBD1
TGTGCCAGCAGCAAGGACAGGGGTAATGAAAAACTGTTTTTT
CASSKDRGNEKLFF